These 5 T cell receptor beta chains originate from one sample sequenced in a study of T cells in Graves' hyperthyroidism and ophthalmopathy. The source material, RNA transcripts, was used to amplify TCR beta CDR3 regions. RT-PCR in the first round (using the HTBI primer set) targeted the TCR CDR3. MiXCR, applied by TCRdb to the multiplex PCR reads, yields one record per CDR3 protein. The sample shows 650,000 to 750,000 distinct CDR3 sequences, 14% of them seen only once. The specimen was blood. These receptor sequences come from a woman aged 18-29 years with Graves' hyperthyroidism.

This clonotype was counted a few times. CDR3: CASSHSFRDLRTETQYF. Here the CDR3 DNA reads TGTGCCAGCAGCCATTCTTTCCGAGATTTACGCACAGAGACCCAGTACTTC. This chain joins TRBV7-2 and TRBJ2-5; D not resolved. CDR3 size: 17 residues. Germline values: CDR1 SGHTA, CDR2 FQGNSA. Trimming shortened V by 5 bases and J by 4 bases, and 23 bases separated the two germline ends.

CDR3 nucleotide sequence: TGTGCCACCAGCAGAGGGGAGAGTATTTCTGATGAGCAGTTCTTC. It specifies CATSRGESISDEQFF. The chain has TRBV15 and TRBJ2-1; tentative D call: TRBD2 (5 bases). The CDR3 spans 15 residues. Trimming left V 1 base short and J 8 bases short, with 15 bases between. The germline gives CDR1 LNHNV, CDR2 YYDKDF (reference sequence). Based on the CDR3 plus reference TRBV15 and TRBJ2-1, the full variable domain is DAMVIQNPRYQVTQFGKPVTLSCSQTLNHNVMYWYQQKSSQAPKLLFHYYDKDFNNEADTPDNFQSRRPNTSFCFLDIRSPGLGDTAMYLCATSRGESISDEQFFGPGTRLTVL.

This clonotype was seen many times. The rearrangement links TRBV7-9 to TRBJ2-1; TRBD2 matches at 8 bases. The CDR3 spans 12 residues. V lost 6 bases to trimming and J lost 15 bases; unmatched junction nucleotides: 10. Germline assignment: CDR1 SEHNR and CDR2 FQNEAQ (reference sequence). The CDR3 sequence is CASRPPGLVLFF. As DNA, the CDR3 is TGTGCCAGCAGACCACCGGGACTAGTACTGTTCTTC. Full variable domain (missing parts from reference TRBV7-9 and TRBJ2-1): DTGVSQNPRHKITKRGQNVTFRCDPISEHNRLYWYRQTLGQGPEFLTYFQNEAQLEKSRLLSDRFSAERPKGSFSTLEIQRTEQGDSAMYLCASRPPGLVLFFGPGTRLTVL.

CDR3 sequence reads: CSARTQGNRGSPLHF. Here the CDR3 DNA reads TGCAGTGCTAGGACTCAGGGTAACAGGGGTTCACCCCTCCACTTT. The chain uses TRBV20-1 and TRBJ1-6, with 7 bases fitting TRBD1. V was clipped by 3 bases and J by 9 bases; unmatched bases: 11. Germline CDR1 is DFQATT and CDR2 is SNEGSKA (reference sequence). The CDR3 sequence is 15 residues long.

This clonotype has a handful of counts. The genes are TRBV28 and TRBJ2-7, with D unresolved. CDR1 is MDHEN and CDR2 is SYDVKM in the germline V gene. Trimming took 6 bases from V and 7 from J, leaving 28 bases between them. The CDR3 extends over 17 amino acids. The CDR3 spells CASSSLWAESPLREQYF. The CDR3 coding sequence is TGTGCCAGCAGCAGTTTATGGGCGGAGAGCCCTCTCCGGGAGCAGTACTTC.